This TCR beta chain was captured in a study of T cell repertoires in cytomegalovirus infection. V was trimmed by 2 bases and J by 3 bases, leaving 12 bases between them. The V gene's germline CDR1 is LNHDA and CDR2 SQIVND (reference sequence). The CDR3 loop spans 15 amino acids. Using its own MiXCR run on the reads, TCRdb lists one record per CDR3 protein. The sample carries approximately 550,000 distinct CDR3 sequences, approximately 15% recorded once. This clonotype has a handful of counts. The sequence derives from a human donor in good health (CMV status not recorded). Some clones in this sample may be carry-over from other donors' samples. Source material: CD8+ T cells from PBMCs. This chain connects TRBV19 to TRBJ2-3; D remains unclear. CDR3 region: CASSIKARGTDTQYF. The CDR3 DNA is TGTGCCAGTAGTATAAAAGCGCGCGGAACAGATACGCAGTATTTT.